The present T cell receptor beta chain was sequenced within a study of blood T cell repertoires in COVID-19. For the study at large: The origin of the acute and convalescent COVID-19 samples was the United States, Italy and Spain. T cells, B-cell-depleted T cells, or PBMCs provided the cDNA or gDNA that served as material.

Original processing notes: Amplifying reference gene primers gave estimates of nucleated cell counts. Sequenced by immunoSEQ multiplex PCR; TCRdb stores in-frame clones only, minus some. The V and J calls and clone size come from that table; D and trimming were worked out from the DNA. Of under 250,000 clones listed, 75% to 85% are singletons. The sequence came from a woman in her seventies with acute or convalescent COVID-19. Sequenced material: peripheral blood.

DNA for the CDR3: TGCGCCAGCAGCCAAGTGTTTATTGCTTCGGGGGGGCCTTCCGGGGAGCTGTTTTTT. Residues: CASSQVFIASGGPSGELFF. The chain joins TRBV4-3 to TRBJ2-2; 8 bases match TRBD2. Germline V gene sequence: CDR1 LGHNA, CDR2 YSLEER. CDR3 length equals 19 residues. J gave up 6 bases and V 1 base, and 16 bases lay outside the gene matches.